The sequence of this T cell receptor (beta chain) was determined in a study of control samples from healthy donors and cancer patients. Profiling relied on immunoSEQ multiplex PCR, and the TCRdb table lists in-frame clones only, not all of them. The sample carries 20,000 to 30,000 clones, 75% to 90% recorded once. Germline-derived CDR1 and CDR2 are KGHSH and LQKENI. After removal of 6 bases from V and 4 bases from J, the junction contained 10 bases not matched to a gene. The CDR3 consists of 15 residues. The chain joins TRBV18 to TRBJ2-3, with 7 bases fitting TRBD2. Sequencing used PBMCs. This clonotype originated in a man aged 55-75 years with colorectal cancer. DNA of the CDR3: TGTGCCAGCTCCCGCGGGGGATCGAACGCAGATACGCAGTATTTT. Protein: CASSRGGSNADTQYF.